These T cell receptor beta chains were read from a single sample in a study of shared clonotypes between healthy human individuals. Repertoires were generated with immunoSEQ multiplex PCR, while TCRdb's copy carries only in-frame clones and drops some. The sample yields a few million clones, 85% to 95% seen once. The specimen sequenced was naive CD4+ T cells from PBMCs. The source of these receptors is a man aged 18 to 35 in good health. Some clones in this sample may be carry-over from other donors' samples. Both conserved end residues are part of each CDR3. The order of the fields is clone size, J gene, D gene, V gene, CDR3 DNA, CDR3 protein. The D gene is left open where the match is weak. Clone size appears in some rows only: once, few, many, or a class for an expanded clone.

NA	TRBJ2-2	NA	TRBV9	TGTGCCAGCAGCGATCGCAGGGACCCCACCGGGGAGCTGTTTTTT	CASSDRRDPTGELFF
NA	TRBJ2-5	TRBD2	TRBV10-3	TGTGCCATCAGTGGTTCTAGCGGGGAGACCCAGTACTTC	CAISGSSGETQYF
NA	TRBJ2-7	TRBD1	TRBV5-4	TGTGCCAGCAGCTCCAAAAGGACAGGAAACGAGCAGTACTTC	CASSSKRTGNEQYF
NA	TRBJ1-2	NA	TRBV9	TGTGCCAGCAGCCCTCTTGAGGGATCCTATGGCTACACCTTC	CASSPLEGSYGYTF
NA	TRBJ2-2	TRBD2	TRBV5-1	TGCGCCAGCAGCTTGGAAGGCGGGAGTCACACCGGGGAGCTGTTTTTT	CASSLEGGSHTGELFF
NA	TRBJ2-6	NA	TRBV13	TGTGCCAGCAGCTTGGCCGGGAACTCTGGGGCCAACGTCCTGACTTTC	CASSLAGNSGANVLTF
NA	TRBJ2-3	NA	TRBV29-1	TGCAGCGTTGATGAAGTAACGCAGTATTTT	CSVDEVTQYF
NA	TRBJ1-2	NA	TRBV30	TGTGCCTGGGGGGATTCCAGCTATGGCTACACCTTC	CAWGDSSYGYTF
few	TRBJ1-1	NA	TRBV4-1	TGCGCCAGCAGCCAAGCGGATAGAGAGGAAGCTGAAGCTTTCTTT	CASSQADREEAEAFF
once	TRBJ2-7	NA	TRBV6-6	TGTGCCAGCAGTTACTCGGAGTACCACGAGCAGTACTTC	CASSYSEYHEQYF
NA	TRBJ1-2	TRBD1	TRBV28	TGTGCCAGCAGTCCCCCGACAGGGGGCTACACCTTC	CASSPPTGGYTF
NA	TRBJ2-1	NA	TRBV11-2	TGTGCCAGCAGCGGAGCCTACAATGAGCAGTTCTTC	CASSGAYNEQFF
NA	TRBJ2-1	NA	TRBV6-5	TGTGCCAGCAGTTACGATACCCTGACCTACAATGAGCAGTTCTTC	CASSYDTLTYNEQFF
NA	TRBJ2-7	NA	TRBV7-9	TGTGCCAGCAGCTTGGCAGGGGGGACCCACTACGAGCAGTACTTC	CASSLAGGTHYEQYF
NA	TRBJ1-4	NA	TRBV27	TGTGCCAGCAGTCCTTATATCCCCCGTACGACAAGGCAGCTTAGGGATGAAAAACTGTTTTTT	CASSPYIPRTTRQLRDEKLFF
NA	TRBJ2-3	TRBD2	TRBV7-9	TGTGCCAGCAGCCCTCTCGGGGTAGCGGGAGCGGATACGCAGTATTTT	CASSPLGVAGADTQYF
once	TRBJ2-1	NA	TRBV18	TGTGCCAGCTCACCGGGCCAGGTCTCCTACAATGAGCAGTTCTTC	CASSPGQVSYNEQFF
NA	TRBJ2-1	NA	TRBV6-5	TGTGCCAGCAGTTACTCTTTGGCCATCAACAATGAGCAGTTCTTC	CASSYSLAINNEQFF